The 17 T cell receptor beta chains reported below all come from one sample, sequenced in a study of Ad26.COV2.S vaccination and SARS-CoV-2 variants. As to treatment: about 20 received Ad26.COV2.S at low or high dose, single or two shots; 5 received placebo; per-sample allocation not given. Vaccine and placebo recipients were sampled on day 63 after the first injection. Data came from immunoSEQ multiplex PCR; TCRdb stores just in-frame clones and leaves some out. This sample carries some 410,000 clones, around 92% of them seen once, and the ten largest clones take approximately 1.7%. The starting material was peripheral blood, obtained in a trial of Ad26.COV2.S vaccine versus placebo. The receptor source for this set is a person between 18 and 59 years old who received the Ad26.COV2.S COVID-19 vaccine or a placebo.

The CDR3 nucleotides are TGCGCCAGCAGCGGAAAAGGGGGCCTTTCGACTGAAGCTTTCTTT. Its translation is CASSGKGGLSTEAFF. This chain links TRBV5-1 with TRBJ1-1, with TRBD1 identical over 7 bases. The germline V gene has CDR1 SGHRS and CDR2 YFSETQ. The J segment lost 5 bases and the V segment lost 4 bases, leaving 11 bases of the junction unmatched. The CDR3 contains 15 residues.

This sequence joins TRBV27 and TRBJ2-7; TRBD2 aligns across 11 bases. The CDR3 is 14 residues long. Germline CDR1 and CDR2: MNHEY and SMNVEV (reference sequence). With 1 base clipped from V and 7 bases from J, the junction kept 3 bases outside the gene matches. This chain's CDR3 is CASSLLAGGEEQYF. The CDR3 nucleotides read TGTGCCAGCAGTTTATTAGCGGGGGGGGAGGAGCAGTACTTC.

As concerns this clone: In the same sample, other DNA sequences code for this CDR3. V and J are TRBV11-2 and TRBJ2-1; the D is unclear. V gave up 3 bases and J gave up 6 bases, with 9 bases separating them. The length of the CDR3 is 13 residues. Germline CDR1 reads SGHAT; CDR2 reads FQNNGV. DNA of the CDR3: TGTGCCAGCAGCTTGGTGACTGTCAATGAGCAGTTCTTC. It codes for CASSLVTVNEQFF. The complete variable domain, with remaining parts taken from reference TRBV11-2 and TRBJ2-1, reads EAGVAQSPRYKIIEKRQSVAFWCNPISGHATLYWYQQILGQGPKLLIQFQNNGVVDDSQLPKDRFSAERLKGVDSTLKIQPAKLEDSAVYLCASSLVTVNEQFFGPGTRLTVL.

The gene calls are TRBV5-5 and TRBJ2-4; unclear D gene. Germline-derived CDR1 and CDR2 are SGHKS and YYEKEE (reference sequence). This CDR3 is built from 14 residues. The V end was cut by 0 bases, the J end by 0 bases, with 4 bases between. The CDR3 coding sequence is TGTGCCAGCAGCTTGGGGGGAGCCAAAAACATTCAGTACTTC. Translation: CASSLGGAKNIQYF.

This sequence joins TRBV5-4 and TRBJ1-2; the D gene is possibly TRBD1 (6 bases). The CDR3 is 14 amino acids. Germline V gives CDR1 SGHNT, CDR2 YYREEE (reference sequence). V was trimmed by 4 bases and J by 0 bases, leaving 10 bases between them. The CDR3 region has the DNA TGTGCCAGCAGCCGAGGGGGAGCTAACTATGGCTACACCTTC. Translation gives CASSRGGANYGYTF.

The chain uses TRBV16 and TRBJ2-7; weak D call: TRBD2 (6 bases). This CDR3 is 14 amino acids long. V shed 0 bases and J shed 3 bases, with 9 bases lying between them. Germline CDR1 reads KGHSY; CDR2 reads FQNENV. The CDR3 reads CASSQSGDFYEQYF. The CDR3 DNA sequence: TGTGCCAGCAGCCAATCCGGGGACTTCTACGAGCAGTACTTC.

The rearrangement joins TRBV29-1 to TRBJ2-5; TRBD1 is a possible D gene (5 bases). The CDR3 has 16 amino acids. Trimming took off 0 bases at V and 0 bases at J, with 14 bases between the two ends. The germline V gene encodes CDR1 SQVTM and CDR2 ANQGSEA. The CDR3 spells CSVEDLKTVYQETQYF. The DNA of the CDR3 is TGCAGCGTTGAAGATCTAAAGACAGTGTACCAAGAGACCCAGTACTTC.

This sequence joins TRBV6-6 and TRBJ1-4; tentative D call: TRBD1 (6 bases). The CDR3 extends over 18 amino acids. The V gene's germline CDR1 is MNHNY and CDR2 SVGAGI (reference sequence). The V gene lost 5 bases and the J gene lost 8 bases, with 27 bases spanning the gap. The CDR3 DNA reads TGTGCCAGCAGTCGCGCGTTAAAACAAGGGGGGCTGCGGGAAAAACTGTTTTTT. It yields the protein CASSRALKQGGLREKLFF.

The chain has TRBV27 and TRBJ1-6, with 8 bases matching TRBD1. The ends lost 5 bases at V and 8 bases at J; junction bases unmatched: 5. Germline V gene data show CDR1 as MNHEY and CDR2 as SMNVEV (reference sequence). There are 14 residues in the CDR3. The CDR3 nucleotides are TGTGCCAGCAGTCAGGGGGCACGGTATTCACCCCTCCACTTT. The encoded protein is CASSQGARYSPLHF.

The chain employs TRBV29-1 and TRBJ2-3, with D perhaps matching TRBD1 (5 bases). Germline values: CDR1 SQVTM, CDR2 ANQGSEA. This CDR3 comprises 11 residues. V shed 7 bases and J shed 11 bases, with 16 bases lying between them. CDR3 bases: TGCAGCGCAGGGTGGGCAGAGCGGCAGTATTTT. Protein sequence: CSAGWAERQYF.

DNA of the CDR3: TGCGCCAGCAGTCAATCTTACCTGGACACTGAAGCTTTCTTT. It specifies CASSQSYLDTEAFF. This chain connects TRBV23-1 to TRBJ1-1, with unresolved D. TRBV23-1 is given ORF status, its function remaining uncertain. This CDR3 has 14 amino acids. V was pared by 0 bases and J by 3 bases, with 8 bases between.

The rearrangement uses TRBV28 and TRBJ1-2; D unclear. This CDR3 contains 14 residues. The V end lost 5 bases, the J end lost 0 bases, and 10 bases lay between the germline ends. CDR1 MDHEN and CDR2 SYDVKM come from the germline V gene. The CDR3 region is CASSRSPANYGYTF. CDR3 nucleotide sequence: TGTGCCAGCAGTAGATCCCCAGCTAACTATGGCTACACCTTC.

This clone was seen just once. The rearrangement links TRBV5-1 to TRBJ2-3, with 7 bases lining up with TRBD2. J was trimmed by 7 bases and V by 2 bases; bases with no gene match: 7. This CDR3 is 14 amino acids long. CDR1 and CDR2 from the germline V gene are SGHRS and YFSETQ. CDR3 amino acids: CASSLGLVAHTQYF. The DNA of the CDR3 is TGCGCCAGCAGCTTAGGACTAGTAGCTCATACGCAGTATTTT.

V and J are TRBV13 and TRBJ2-5; D is unclear. V lost 2 bases to trimming and J lost 5 bases, with 12 bases between them. The CDR3 length is 14 residues. Germline CDR1 reads PRHDT; CDR2 reads FYEKMQ (reference sequence). The CDR3 here is CASSLTPGRETQYF. DNA of the CDR3: TGTGCCAGCAGCTTAACCCCAGGCCGGGAGACCCAGTACTTC.

The gene calls are TRBV12-5 and TRBJ2-1, with 9 bases identical to TRBD2. Germline V gives CDR1 LGHNT, CDR2 FRNRAP. The junction had 12 bases not matched to a gene; V was cut back by 2 bases and J by 4 bases. This CDR3 comprises 18 residues. Written as DNA, the CDR3 is TGTGCTAGTGGTTTGCCCGCCCCCATAGCGGGGGCATACAATGAGCAGTTCTTC. Its protein product is CASGLPAPIAGAYNEQFF.

CDR3 nucleotide sequence: TGTGCCAGCGGACACCTAGACACCGGGGAGCTGTTTTTT. It encodes CASGHLDTGELFF. The chain has TRBV19 and TRBJ2-2, with a tentative D call TRBD1 (5 bases). V was shortened by 9 bases and J by 3 bases, with 11 bases between the two germline ends. Germline loops: CDR1 LNHDA, CDR2 SQIVND (reference sequence). The CDR3 is 13 amino acids.

This clone was seen more than once but under ten times. The chain is built from TRBV19 and TRBJ2-2; D is ambiguous. The CDR3 contains 11 residues. Germline V gene lookup returns CDR1 LNHDA and CDR2 SQIVND (reference sequence). Trimming pared 4 bases from V and 6 bases from J, leaving 3 bases between. CDR3 sequence: CASSSSGELFF. The CDR3 DNA sequence: TGTGCCAGTAGTAGTTCCGGGGAGCTGTTTTTT.